This T cell receptor (beta chain) was identified in a study of identical twins listed by TCRdb under 2016. About the investigation overall: The study deep-sequenced TCR alpha and beta repertoires from monozygotic twins, unrelated adults of various ages and cord blood to test whether fetal clonotypes persist. To rule out contamination, replicate twin experiments were performed at different times with different library preparation protocols.

Summary of the overall study and its limitations: Compared with coincidental sharing between unrelated individuals, out-of-frame TCR alpha sequences shared between twins had an excess of sequences with low generation probability. Invariant T cells such as MAIT and iNKT could partly confound zero-insertion analyses, although diverse VJ usage argued against such confounding for most clonotypes. Because the same donors could not be followed over many years, conclusions were based on cross-sectional statistical analysis. Out-of-frame TCR alpha sharing in monozygotic twins was systematically underestimated by recombination models, whereas sharing between unrelated individuals was in agreement with the recombination models. Abundant cord blood beta clonotypes had fewer insertions, young adult naive repertoires showed a similar but weaker trend, and memory repertoires showed no such trend. The excess sharing between twins in beta out-of-frame sequences was weaker because fewer shared sequences reduced the signal-to-noise ratio.

Library preparation was by 5' RACE. Sequencer: Illumina HiSeq 2000. Template switching added a universal primer binding site, and the final cDNA carried a unique molecular identifier that allowed TCR cDNA molecules to be counted accurately. Specific primers in the conserved constant-segment region were used to synthesize first-strand cDNA for TCR alpha and beta chains. To control for contamination, each cDNA library was double barcoded with a SMART-Mk sample barcode plus Illumina barcodes. TruSeq adapter sequences and Illumina sample barcodes were added in two successive PCR steps. TCR alpha and beta cDNA libraries were sequenced on the Illumina HiSeq platform with custom primers. For the original study's pipeline: MiGEC processed the raw reads to extract unique molecular identifiers, while MiXCR was used to determine the CDR3 positions. Recombination models were inferred per individual with the repgenHMM and IGoR tools using an EM algorithm. The analysis of shared clonotypes was done with the tcR package in R, with sharing normalized by the product of cloneset sizes. Out-of-frame nonproductive sequences were analyzed to study raw recombination free of thymic and clonal selection effects. TCRdb trimmed public reads at Q25 via fastp, called clones via MiXCR and kept in-frame beta chains. CDR3 protein sequences are deduplicated, and each keeps its most common genes and DNA. What appears here as the V and J calls and clone size reflects TCRdb's work, not the paper's. This sample lists hundreds of thousands of distinct CDR3 sequences; 18% were detected once. In total, the top ten clones hold less than 15% of the sample.

The CDR3 starts with the cysteine, ends with the phenylalanine, and has 15 residues. Only the CDR3 DNA stays, 45 bases, in frame from base 1. The germline V gene specifies SGHRS as CDR1 and YFSETQ as CDR2. V is shortened by 1 base, J by 1 base, and the region joining them spans 11 bases. All donors were healthy Caucasians. The twin cohort consisted of three pairs of female monozygotic twins, all aged roughly 18 to 29 years. Peripheral blood mononuclear cells were the source from which RNA for the TCR libraries was isolated. A note on this clonotype: The antigen it recognizes is unknown. Base qualities are missing; no much larger clone stands one base away.

These same records also appear under a second study, on T cells expressing NK-cell markers. That second publication adds: In sorted CD3+CD56+NKG2C+, CD3+CD56+NKG2C- and CD3+CD56-NKG2C+ T-cell subsets from roughly 8 donors, TCR beta-chain repertoires were profiled. Most of the eight sequenced donors were HCMV-seropositive and one was HCMV-seronegative. In several experiments an anti-gammadeltaTCR antibody was added to restrict sorting to alphabetaTCR-expressing T cells. In roughly 6 donors, the dominant CD3+CD56+NKG2C+ clonotypes were found to rank among the top 10 CD8+ clonotypes and to make up roughly 1.0-7.5% of CD8+ T cells. Those dominant clonotypes were again the most abundant among CD3+CD56-NKG2C+ cells in several donors, at roughly 25-60.1%. Whether the expanded NKG2C-expressing T cell clones were specific for HCMV antigens remained unclear. The eight sequenced donors were randomly selected healthy volunteers, three men and five women. A commercial ELISA kit detecting HCMV-specific IgG in serum was used to determine HCMV serostatus. For five or six donors, unsorted PBMC were also used to sequence bulk peripheral blood T-cell repertoires. MIGEC was used to demultiplex reads and group the reads by UMI, and MiTCR was used to assemble and quantify clonotypes. To exclude erroneous sequences, only TCR cDNA sequences supported by at least two reads were retained. The tcR package was used for downstream repertoire analysis, and clonotypes were matched across fractions by CDR3 nucleotide sequence plus V segment. VDJmatch was used to annotate antigen specificity against VDJdb, with one amino acid substitution in CDR3 allowed.

The chain employs TRBV5-1 and TRBJ1-1, with the identity of the D gene unclear. Sequencing input: PBMCs. The sequence was collected from a woman younger than 30 in good health. In nucleotide form, the sequence is TGCGCCAGCAGCTTGACGAATATGGGGAACACTGAAGCTTTCTTT. Its amino acids are CASSLTNMGNTEAFF.